This T cell receptor beta chain was captured by sequencing in a study of PD-1 blockade in classical Hodgkin lymphoma. The repertoire was sequenced with immunoSEQ multiplex PCR; TCRdb's copy has only in-frame clones and lacks some. Here the sample spans fewer than 95,000 clones, 75% to 85% being singletons. A word on this clone: What it binds is not known.

CDR1 and CDR2 (germline): SEHNR, FQNEAQ (reference sequence). V shed 5 bases and J 7 bases; nucleotides not matched to a gene: 8. The CDR3 totals 14 residues. This sample's time point: cycle 4 day 1 (C4D1), after more than five weeks of nivolumab. Each patient experienced a relapse that followed autologous stem cell transplantation, and brentuximab vedotin exposure varied. Study results and limitations: Repertoire differences lack defined causes, possibly disease activity or prior therapy.

The V call is TRBV7-9, the J call TRBJ1-5; 7 nucleotides agree with TRBD1. The source is a human donor with classical Hodgkin lymphoma. Sequenced material: peripheral blood mononuclear cells (PBMCs), taken before the fourth cycle of nivolumab. CDR3 protein: CASSLGTAPQPQHF. The CDR3 DNA reads as TGTGCCAGCAGCCTGGGGACAGCGCCCCAGCCCCAGCATTTT.